This is a list of T cell receptor beta chains from one sample in a study of neurological immune-mediated disorders. One entry per CDR3 protein, called by TCRdb with MiXCR from the 5' RACE reads. There are 39,000 or so distinct CDR3 sequences in the sample; nearly 5% occur only once, and approximately 8.8% lies in the top ten. The sample was CD4+ T cells from blood. Receptor source: a young man in good health. Both conserved end residues are part of each CDR3. A D gene is named only where the DNA matches it firmly. The size of a clone is reported for some rows only, either as once, few or many, or as a class for expanded clones.

V	D	size	J	DNA	CDR3
TRBV7-7	TRBD2	many	TRBJ2-2	TGTGCTAGCAGCTTATTTTCTAGCGGGGGTCCCGGGGAGCTGTTTTTT	CASSLFSSGGPGELFF
TRBV20-1	.	many	TRBJ2-3	TGCAGTGCTAGAGAGAGCACAGATACGCAGTATTTT	CSARESTDTQYF
TRBV20-1	.	many	TRBJ1-5	TGCAGTGCGAGGACTGTGCCGCGTCAGCCCCAGCATTTT	CSARTVPRQPQHF
TRBV5-1	.	many	TRBJ1-1	TGCGCCAGCAGCCTGGACATAAACACTGAAGCTTTCTTT	CASSLDINTEAFF
TRBV5-1	.	many	TRBJ2-3	TGCGCCAGCAGCTTGGTGAGGGACAAGGGCACAGATACGCAGTATTTT	CASSLVRDKGTDTQYF
TRBV20-1	TRBD1	many	TRBJ1-2	TGCAGTGCCCCGGACAGGGGCTATGGCTACACCTTC	CSAPDRGYGYTF
TRBV20-1	TRBD1	many	TRBJ1-1	TGCAGTGCTACGGACAGGTGGGAAGCTTTCTTT	CSATDRWEAFF
TRBV5-5	TRBD1	many	TRBJ2-7	TGTGCCAGCAGCGTCGGACAGGGGAACGAGCAGTACTTC	CASSVGQGNEQYF
TRBV3-1	.	many	TRBJ2-5	TGTGCCAGCAGCCAAGATGGGGGCAGAGGGGCCTGGGAGACCCAGTACTTC	CASSQDGGRGAWETQYF
TRBV6-5	.	.	TRBJ1-1	TGTGCCAGCAGTTACTCGAGGTCGAACACTGAAGCTTTCTTT	CASSYSRSNTEAFF
TRBV6-5	.	many	TRBJ1-2	TGTGCCAGCAGTTACGAGGGGTCCGCTAACTATGGCTACACCTTC	CASSYEGSANYGYTF
TRBV5-5	TRBD1	many	TRBJ1-1	TGTGCCAGCAGCTTCGGACAGGGGCGCACTGAAGCTTTCTTT	CASSFGQGRTEAFF
TRBV19	TRBD1	many	TRBJ1-5	TGTGCCAGTACACAGGGGACCGCGCTCAATCAGCCCCAGCATTTT	CASTQGTALNQPQHF
TRBV20-1	.	many	TRBJ1-5	TGCAGTGCTAGAGATCAGGGCAATCAGCCCCAGCATTTT	CSARDQGNQPQHF
TRBV5-1	TRBD1	many	TRBJ1-1	TGCGCCAGCAGCCCAGATACAGGGGTAAACACTGAAGCTTTCTTT	CASSPDTGVNTEAFF
TRBV5-5	.	many	TRBJ2-1	TGTGCCAGCAGCTTGGTTTCTGGGCAATTCAATGAGCAGTTCTTC	CASSLVSGQFNEQFF
TRBV6-5	.	many	TRBJ2-5	TGTGCCAGCAGACCCATACAGGGAGGGGGCCAAGAGACCCAGTACTTC	CASRPIQGGGQETQYF
TRBV6-5	.	many	TRBJ1-4	TGTGCCAGCAGTTACGAATTTTTGCAGGACGCAACTAATGAAAAACTGTTTTTT	CASSYEFLQDATNEKLFF
TRBV20-1	TRBD2	many	TRBJ2-1	TGCAGTGCCCCCGGACTAGCGGGGGGGGATCGGCGGTTTTATGAGCAGTTCTTC	CSAPGLAGGDRRFYEQFF
TRBV12-3/TRBV12-4	TRBD2	many	TRBJ2-1	TGTGCCAGCAGTTTAAGAGTACTAGCGGGCAGCTCCTACAATGAGCAGTTCTTC	CASSLRVLAGSSYNEQFF
TRBV5-1	.	many	TRBJ1-2	TGCGCCAGCAGCTTGCCCAGTAACTATGGCTACACCTTC	CASSLPSNYGYTF
TRBV12-3/TRBV12-4	.	many	TRBJ1-2	TGTGCCAGCAGTACGACCGGCACTAACTATGGCTACACCTTC	CASSTTGTNYGYTF
TRBV29-1	.	many	TRBJ2-4	TGCAGCGTTCACCTAGCCAAAAACATTCAGTACTTC	CSVHLAKNIQYF